Listed here are 28 T cell receptor beta chains from one sample, sequenced in a study of blood T cells in healthy people across ages. Primed by a sample-barcoded 5' primer and a J-beta primer mix, a second PCR proceeded for 7 to 11 cycles. MiXCR, applied by TCRdb to the 5' RACE reads, yields one record per CDR3 protein. The sample includes approximately 1,000,000 distinct CDR3 sequences, less than 50% of them seen just once. Material for sequencing was blood. The origin of the receptors is a woman in her sixties in good health.

The V call is TRBV10-3, the J call TRBJ2-5; a possible D gene is TRBD1 (5 bases). The V and J ends lost 9 bases and 4 bases respectively, with 9 bases between them. This CDR3 has 11 residues. CDR1 is ENHRY and CDR2 is SYGVKD in the germline V gene. CDR3 bases: TGTGCCATGGGTAGGGGAGAGACCCAGTACTTC. This translates into CAMGRGETQYF.

This clonotype was seen a few times. V gene TRBV27 combines with J gene TRBJ2-5; 12 bases align to TRBD1. V shed 6 bases and J 6 bases; nucleotides not matched to a gene: 5. The germline V gene encodes CDR1 MNHEY and CDR2 SMNVEV (reference sequence). This CDR3 has 14 amino acids. This CDR3 reads CASSGTGGPKTQYF. In DNA form, the CDR3 reads TGTGCCAGCAGCGGGACAGGGGGCCCTAAGACCCAGTACTTC.

This CDR3 is CASSRGLAKNIQYF. In DNA, the CDR3 is TGTGCCAGCAGCCGGGGACTAGCCAAAAACATTCAGTACTTC. This chain uses TRBV7-6 with TRBJ2-4, with D perhaps matching TRBD2 (6 bases). CDR3 size: 14 residues. V lost 5 bases and J 0 bases, leaving 8 bases between the germline ends. Germline loops: CDR1 SGHVS, CDR2 FNYEAQ.

This rearrangement joins TRBV11-2 to TRBJ2-7; 12 nucleotides match TRBD2. The J call may be faulty, since TRBJ2-5 better matches the DNA end. CDR3 length: 18 residues. The V gene's germline CDR1 is SGHAT and CDR2 FQNNGV. The CDR3 nucleotides read TGTGCCAGCAGCTTAGATGGGAGCCTAGCGGGAGGGGGGAAGACCCAGTACTTC. It yields the protein CASSLDGSLAGGGKTQYF.

This clonotype showed up just a few times. This sequence joins TRBV4-1 and TRBJ2-3, with D possibly TRBD2 on 5 matching bases. Trimming stripped 2 bases from V and 6 bases from J, with 18 bases between. Germline V gives CDR1 MGHRA, CDR2 YSYEKL. The CDR3 is made up of 16 amino acids. The CDR3 sequence is CASSQSPGSWADTQYF. DNA of the CDR3: TGCGCCAGCAGCCAATCGCCGGGATCTTGGGCGGATACGCAGTATTTT.

This clonotype was recorded once. Relative to the germline gene, one junction end is altered; a read error may explain this. The chain uses TRBV9 and TRBJ2-1; 12 bases line up with TRBD2. The germline V gene encodes CDR1 SGDLS and CDR2 YYNGEE. The CDR3 runs to 16 residues. In DNA form, the CDR3 reads TGTGCCAGCAGCGTGTTCACTAGCGGGGGGTACAATGGGCAGTTCTTC. Encoded protein: CASSVFTSGGYNGQFF.

Written as DNA, the CDR3 is TGTGCCAGCAGTCCTAGGAGCCAGGGTAATGAGCAGTTCTTC. It specifies CASSPRSQGNEQFF. The chain combines TRBV27 with TRBJ2-1, with D maybe TRBD1 (5 bases). Looked up from germline, CDR1 is MNHEY and CDR2 is SMNVEV (reference sequence). V shed 5 bases and J shed 7 bases, with 15 bases lying between them. The CDR3 loop spans 14 amino acids.

The chain uses TRBV2 and TRBJ2-5, with a possible D match to TRBD1 (6 bases). The germline CDR1 and CDR2 sequences are SNHLY and FYNNEI. The CDR3 sequence is 14 residues long. The V end lost 7 bases, the J end lost 7 bases, and 19 bases lay between the germline ends. The chain's CDR3 is CASNGQGPTGTQYF. The CDR3 region has the DNA TGTGCCAGCAATGGGCAGGGACCGACAGGGACCCAGTACTTC.

This clonotype appeared once. The chain combines TRBV28 with TRBJ2-5; 9 bases line up with TRBD1. The closer fit of TRBJ2-7 to the DNA end suggests the J call may be wrong. Per the germline V gene, CDR1 is MDHEN and CDR2 is SYDVKM. The CDR3 runs 16 residues. CDR3 sequence reads: CASSLGTGTGSNEQYF. In nucleotides, the CDR3 is TGTGCCAGCAGTTTAGGCACCGGGACAGGGAGTAACGAGCAGTACTTC.

The chain couples TRBV28 to TRBJ2-1, with 9 bases that match TRBD2. This CDR3 contains 18 residues. The V gene end was trimmed by 2 bases and the J gene end by 0 bases; junction bases not matched to a gene: 8. Germline V gene sequence: CDR1 MDHEN, CDR2 SYDVKM. The DNA for the CDR3 is TGTGCCAGCAGTTTAGCGGGAGGGCCCCCGAGCTCCTACAATGAGCAGTTCTTC. Its translation is CASSLAGGPPSSYNEQFF.

J is TRBJ2-2 and V is TRBV5-1; 12 bases match TRBD2. The germline CDR1 and CDR2 sequences are SGHRS and YFSETQ. This CDR3 is built from 16 residues. V trimming: 4 bases; J trimming: 4 bases; junction bases outside the gene matches: 5. The CDR3 region has the DNA TGCGCCAGCAGCCTTCGGACTAGCGGGATCACCGGGGAGCTGTTTTTT. This encodes CASSLRTSGITGELFF.

The chain has TRBV29-1 and TRBJ2-7; 9 bases align to TRBD1. After removal of 5 bases from V and 5 bases from J, the junction contained 7 bases not matched to a gene. Germline V CDR1 and CDR2: SQVTM, ANQGSEA. The CDR3 runs to 13 residues. CDR3 DNA: TGCAGCGTTTCGACAGGGGGAGGAGACGAGCAGTACTTC. Its protein is CSVSTGGGDEQYF.

This clonotype came up a few times. The CDR3 sequence is CASSLGGDGNYGYTF. DNA of the CDR3: TGTGCCAGCAGTTTAGGAGGGGATGGTAACTATGGCTACACCTTC. The chain employs TRBV27 and TRBJ1-2, with D possibly TRBD1 on 5 matching bases. Trimming removed 2 bases at V and 1 base at J, with 11 bases between. CDR3 length equals 15 residues. Per the germline V gene, CDR1 is MNHEY and CDR2 is SMNVEV (reference sequence).

This clonotype was seen only once. V usage is TRBV6-5 and J usage is TRBJ2-3; no reliable D call. The germline gives CDR1 MNHEY, CDR2 SVGAGI. The CDR3 length is 14 residues. Deletions cut 6 bases from V and 7 bases from J, with 17 bases between. The CDR3 DNA reads as TGTGCCAGCAGATCAACATCGGACGGGTATACGCAGTATTTT. It yields the protein CASRSTSDGYTQYF.

This clonotype was seen a few times. The V and J genes are TRBV10-3 and TRBJ2-1, with 11 bases aligning to TRBD2. The germline gives CDR1 ENHRY, CDR2 SYGVKD. There are 14 residues in the CDR3. Trimming removed 7 bases from V and 4 bases from J; junction bases left unmatched: 3. The CDR3 bases are TGTGCCATCATGGTAGCGGGAGGGTACAATGAGCAGTTCTTC. Translating it yields CAIMVAGGYNEQFF.

This clonotype has a handful of counts. This chain joins TRBV15 and TRBJ1-2, with D perhaps TRBD1 (5 bases). The V gene's germline CDR1 is LNHNV and CDR2 YYDKDF (reference sequence). V lost 4 bases, J lost 5 bases, and 26 bases lay in between. The CDR3 contains 18 residues. As DNA, the CDR3 is TGTGCCACCAGCAACTTCATGGGGCGAGGGACGCTCATTTATGGCTACACCTTC. This encodes CATSNFMGRGTLIYGYTF.

This chain links TRBV7-2 with TRBJ2-3; TRBD2 might be the D (5 bases). The germline CDR1 and CDR2 sequences are SGHTA and FQGNSA. CDR3 size: 16 residues. V lost 4 bases, J lost 2 bases, and 16 bases lay in between. The CDR3 protein is CASSSLGGFVTDTQYF. CDR3 nucleotide sequence: TGTGCCAGCAGCTCCCTTGGCGGGTTTGTCACAGATACGCAGTATTTT.

This clonotype was picked up a small number of times. J is TRBJ2-5 and V is TRBV29-1, with TRBD2 matching 7 bases. The CDR3 runs 14 residues. The V gene's germline CDR1 is SQVTM and CDR2 ANQGSEA. V gave up 4 bases and J gave up 3 bases; unmatched junction bases: 8. The CDR3 region is CSVGDGTTKETQYF. In DNA, the CDR3 is TGCAGCGTTGGGGACGGGACTACCAAAGAGACCCAGTACTTC.

The V and J genes are TRBV5-1 and TRBJ2-1; 13 positions agree with TRBD2. This CDR3 spans 13 amino acids. The V gene end was trimmed by 3 bases and the J gene end by 14 bases; junction bases not matched to a gene: 5. Looked up from germline, CDR1 is SGHRS and CDR2 is YFSETQ. The CDR3 DNA is TGCGCCAGCAGCTCGGGACTAGCGGGGCGGGAGTTCTTC. This codes for CASSSGLAGREFF.

V usage is TRBV6-6 and J usage is TRBJ2-7, with D maybe TRBD1 (6 bases). Trimming cost V 4 bases and J 2 bases, with 15 bases left between them. This CDR3 is 15 amino acids long. CDR1 is MNHNY, CDR2 SVGAGI, per germline (reference sequence). As DNA, the CDR3 is TGTGCCAGCAGTTTTATCAGGGGCGATCCCTACGAGCAGTACTTC. Translating gives CASSFIRGDPYEQYF.

The chain employs TRBV6-1 and TRBJ1-5, with D possibly being TRBD1 (5 bases). CDR1 is MNHNS and CDR2 is SASEGT in the germline V gene. CDR3 length: 15 amino acids. Trimming cost V 1 base and J 6 bases, with 13 bases left between them. The CDR3 here is CASSEGGGFTQPQHF. In nucleotides, the CDR3 is TGTGCCAGCAGTGAAGGGGGCGGCTTTACTCAGCCCCAGCATTTT.

This clonotype was counted between two and nine times. The V and J genes are TRBV20-1 and TRBJ2-4; D is unclear. CDR1 is DFQATT, CDR2 SNEGSKA, per germline (reference sequence). This CDR3 is built from 15 residues. V was cut by 4 bases and J by 1 base, with 14 bases left in between. CDR3 in amino acids: CSANGFGVAKNIQYF. CDR3 DNA sequence: TGCAGTGCTAACGGGTTTGGGGTGGCCAAAAACATTCAGTACTTC.

This clonotype was seen once. The chain has TRBV13 and TRBJ2-7; 9 bases align to TRBD2. Unmatched junction bases numbered 10, after V lost 5 bases and J lost 2 bases. CDR1 is PRHDT and CDR2 is FYEKMQ in the germline V gene (reference sequence). The CDR3 is made up of 16 amino acids. In DNA form, the CDR3 reads TGTGCCAGCAGCGACCATGGGGCTAGCGGGACCTACGAGCAGTACTTC. Protein product: CASSDHGASGTYEQYF.

J is TRBJ1-1 and V is TRBV5-1, with a tentative D call TRBD1 (5 bases). The CDR3 totals 15 residues. The germline V gene encodes CDR1 SGHRS and CDR2 YFSETQ. Between the trimmed V and J ends, which lost 1 base and 4 bases, there was a span of 14 bases. The CDR3 here is CASSLTQGFLTEAFF. CDR3 coding DNA: TGCGCCAGCAGCTTGACCCAGGGCTTCCTCACTGAAGCTTTCTTT.

This chain connects TRBV15 to TRBJ2-1; D remains ambiguous. This CDR3 region has 13 residues. The germline V gene encodes CDR1 LNHNV and CDR2 YYDKDF (reference sequence). V gave up 3 bases and J gave up 6 bases, with 9 bases separating them. The CDR3 spells CATSSLMGNEQFF. CDR3 sequence (DNA): TGTGCCACCAGCAGCCTAATGGGCAATGAGCAGTTCTTC. The complete variable domain, with remaining parts taken from reference TRBV15 and TRBJ2-1, reads DAMVIQNPRYQVTQFGKPVTLSCSQTLNHNVMYWYQQKSSQAPKLLFHYYDKDFNNEADTPDNFQSRRPNTSFCFLDIRSPGLGDTAMYLCATSSLMGNEQFFGPGTRLTVL.

The chain employs TRBV27 and TRBJ2-1, with D perhaps TRBD1 (5 bases). Germline V gene sequence: CDR1 MNHEY, CDR2 SMNVEV (reference sequence). There are 13 residues in the CDR3. V shed 3 bases and J shed 5 bases, with 8 bases lying between them. The CDR3 coding sequence is TGTGCCAGCAGTTTTCCCAGGGACAATGAGCAGTTCTTC. This codes for CASSFPRDNEQFF.

This chain links TRBV15 with TRBJ1-5; TRBD1 might be the D (5 bases). Germline values: CDR1 LNHNV, CDR2 YYDKDF (reference sequence). Trimming cost V 5 bases and J 6 bases, with 14 bases left between them. This CDR3 is built from 14 residues. Here the CDR3 reads CATSLDKIGQPQHF. For the CDR3, the DNA is TGTGCCACCAGCCTGGACAAAATTGGTCAGCCCCAGCATTTT.

This clonotype has more than one count but fewer than ten. The chain is built from TRBV28 and TRBJ2-7; 7 bases are a match to TRBD1. Trimming at V came to 4 bases and at J to 5 bases, leaving 8 bases not matched to a gene. The CDR3 runs to 14 residues. From germline, CDR1 is MDHEN and CDR2 SYDVKM. The CDR3 sequence is CASSSRDSSHEQYF. The CDR3 DNA reads TGTGCCAGCAGTTCCCGGGACAGTTCGCACGAGCAGTACTTC.